These 2 T cell receptor beta chains share one sample of origin, sequenced in a study of blood T cell repertoires in COVID-19. Profiled with immunoSEQ multiplex PCR; TCRdb holds only in-frame clones, not every one. Of roughly 150,000 clones in the sample, 75% to 90% were seen once. Sequencing was done on a sample of peripheral blood. Receptor source: a woman older than 75 with active or convalescent COVID-19.

This clone has only a few counts. The chain uses TRBV10-3 and TRBJ1-1; 7 bases align to TRBD1. The junction had 10 bases not matched to a gene; V was cut back by 6 bases and J by 0 bases. CDR1 is ENHRY, CDR2 SYGVKD, per germline. CDR3 length: 16 amino acids. Written as DNA, the CDR3 is TGTGCCATCAGATACGCGTCGGGACAGCTGAACACTGAAGCTTTCTTT. It encodes CAIRYASGQLNTEAFF.

J is TRBJ1-6 and V is TRBV19; D is unresolved. The germline gives CDR1 LNHDA, CDR2 SQIVND (reference sequence). V lost 5 bases to trimming and J lost 5 bases, with 10 bases between them. The CDR3 spans 14 residues. In DNA, the CDR3 is TGTGCCAGTAGTTTCGGGGTCGATAATTCACCCCTCCACTTT. Translated: CASSFGVDNSPLHF.